The 22 T cell receptor beta chains below all came from one sample that was sequenced in a study of cytomegalovirus exposure and HLA in healthy donors. The assay was immunoSEQ multiplex PCR, and TCRdb's table has in-frame clones only and misses some. This sample has roughly 71,000 clones, with 94% found just once. Sequenced: PBMCs. All receptors come from a woman younger than 30 in good health and CMV-seronegative.

The chain joins TRBV9 to TRBJ1-1; D gene unclear. V shed 0 bases and J shed 3 bases, with 6 bases lying between them. The CDR3 has 13 residues. Germline assignment: CDR1 SGDLS and CDR2 YYNGEE. The CDR3 DNA reads TGTGCCAGCAGCGTAGATGACTACACTGAAGCTTTCTTT. The encoded protein is CASSVDDYTEAFF.

This chain joins TRBV6-4 and TRBJ2-3; possible D gene TRBD1, 5 bases. This CDR3 region has 13 residues. V gave up 3 bases and J gave up 1 base, with 5 bases separating them. Germline V gene data show CDR1 as MRHNA and CDR2 as SNTAGT. Here the CDR3 reads CASSEGGTDTQYF. The DNA of the CDR3 is TGTGCCAGCAGTGAAGGGGGCACAGATACGCAGTATTTT.

V is TRBV7-2 and J is TRBJ1-3, with D maybe TRBD1 (5 bases). Germline values: CDR1 SGHTA, CDR2 FQGNSA. CDR3 length equals 16 residues. V was clipped by 3 bases and J by 4 bases, with 16 bases between them. The CDR3 DNA reads TGTGCCAGCAGCTTGTTTCGGGGGGGGTTCGGAAACACCATATATTTT. Translation gives CASSLFRGGFGNTIYF.

This chain links TRBV7-9 with TRBJ2-7; D is perhaps TRBD1 (6 bases). Germline assignment: CDR1 SEHNR and CDR2 FQNEAQ (reference sequence). The CDR3 consists of 14 residues. V gave up 1 base and J gave up 5 bases, with 12 bases separating them. Written as DNA, the CDR3 is TGTGCCAGCAGCTTAGTCCAGGGGCGCGACGAGCAGTACTTC. As protein: CASSLVQGRDEQYF.

This chain joins TRBV19 and TRBJ1-6; D unresolved. Per germline, CDR1 LNHDA and CDR2 SQIVND (reference sequence). V lost 1 base, J lost 7 bases, and 8 bases lay in between. CDR3 length equals 14 residues. The CDR3 loop is CASSIVSRNSPLHF. The CDR3 DNA reads TGTGCCAGTAGTATAGTGAGCCGAAATTCACCCCTCCACTTT.

The chain carries TRBV28 and TRBJ1-2; D is uncertain. Germline CDR1 is MDHEN and CDR2 is SYDVKM. The CDR3 extends over 14 amino acids. The V end lost 0 bases, the J end lost 8 bases, and 13 bases lay between the germline ends. The CDR3 region has the DNA TGTGCCAGCAGTTTATGGGGCGATTTGAAGGGCTACACCTTC. Its translation is CASSLWGDLKGYTF.

The chain has TRBV7-9 and TRBJ1-1, with a weak D call TRBD1 (5 bases). CDR1 is SEHNR and CDR2 is FQNEAQ in the germline V gene (reference sequence). Trimming removed 5 bases at V and 7 bases at J, with 11 bases between. This CDR3 spans 12 amino acids. The CDR3 reads CASSGTGFEAFF. CDR3 coding DNA: TGTGCCAGCAGCGGAACAGGATTTGAAGCTTTCTTT.

V gene TRBV11-1 combines with J gene TRBJ2-7; TRBD1 matches 11 bases. The CDR3 has 13 amino acids. CDR1 is SGHAT and CDR2 is FQDESV in the germline V gene (reference sequence). J gave up 6 bases and V 5 bases, and 3 bases lay outside the gene matches. CDR3 DNA sequence: TGTGCCAGCAGCACCGGGACAGGGGGCGAGCAGTACTTC. Residues: CASSTGTGGEQYF.

This rearrangement joins TRBV30 to TRBJ2-1; no clear D gene. V gave up 1 base and J gave up 3 bases, with 19 bases separating them. CDR3 length equals 17 residues. Looked up from germline, CDR1 is GTSNPN and CDR2 is SVGIG (reference sequence). The CDR3 coding sequence is TGTGCCTGGAGTGGGGTTTCGCAGGAAGTTTACTACAATGAGCAGTTCTTC. This sequence encodes CAWSGVSQEVYYNEQFF.

V usage is TRBV18 and J usage is TRBJ2-7, with TRBD1 identical over 9 bases. Germline V lookup: CDR1 KGHSH, CDR2 LQKENI. The trim removed 4 bases at V and 1 base at J, leaving 5 bases unmatched. This CDR3 contains 15 residues. CDR3 sequence (DNA): TGTGCCAGCTCACAGCCCGGGACAGGGTCCTACGAGCAGTACTTC. Protein sequence: CASSQPGTGSYEQYF.

This rearrangement joins TRBV2 to TRBJ2-2; 10 bases map to TRBD1. CDR1 is SNHLY, CDR2 FYNNEI, per germline. V was clipped by 8 bases and J by 4 bases; unmatched bases: 7. CDR3 length: 15 residues. The CDR3 protein is CASFTGTGVTGELFF. CDR3 coding DNA: TGTGCCAGCTTTACCGGGACAGGGGTCACCGGGGAGCTGTTTTTT.

Only one count was recorded for this clone. The chain employs TRBV2 and TRBJ2-5; no clear D. Trimming took 8 bases from V and 5 from J, leaving 15 bases between them. The CDR3 is 13 amino acids. The germline V gene has CDR1 SNHLY and CDR2 FYNNEI. The CDR3: CASSYTLMETQYF. Here the CDR3 DNA reads TGTGCCAGCTCGTACACCCTTATGGAGACCCAGTACTTC.

The genes are TRBV9 and TRBJ2-1; D might be TRBD2 (5 bases). The germline V gene encodes CDR1 SGDLS and CDR2 YYNGEE. Trimming left V 4 bases short and J 0 bases short, with 17 bases between. The CDR3 consists of 17 residues. CDR3 sequence: CASSLRRGLSSYNEQFF. DNA for the CDR3: TGTGCCAGCAGCCTTCGCCGGGGTTTAAGCTCCTACAATGAGCAGTTCTTC.

This sequence joins TRBV7-3 and TRBJ2-3, with D possibly matching TRBD2 (6 bases). V lost 1 base and J lost 2, with 13 bases in between. Germline-derived CDR1 and CDR2 are SGHTA and FQGTGA. The CDR3 spans 16 residues. The CDR3 loop reads CASSLSGGANTDTQYF. The CDR3 DNA reads as TGTGCCAGCAGCTTAAGCGGCGGGGCAAACACAGATACGCAGTATTTT.

The CDR3 region is CASSVEGGGYEQYF. The CDR3 coding sequence is TGTGCCAGCAGCGTAGAAGGCGGGGGGTACGAGCAGTACTTC. This chain uses TRBV9 with TRBJ2-7; the match to TRBD2 covers 8 bases. Germline values: CDR1 SGDLS, CDR2 YYNGEE. This CDR3 is built from 14 residues. V lost 0 bases and J lost 4; bases outside the gene matches: 3.

This clone was seen only once. The chain has TRBV11-2 and TRBJ2-1, with 12 bases lining up with TRBD2. This CDR3 contains 15 residues. Germline V gives CDR1 SGHAT, CDR2 FQNNGV. Trimming at V came to 6 bases and at J to 7 bases, leaving 7 bases not matched to a gene. The CDR3 nucleotides are TGTGCCAGCAGTCCCACTAGCGGGGGGAGGAATGAGCAGTTCTTC. Its protein is CASSPTSGGRNEQFF.

The chain joins TRBV2 to TRBJ1-5, with D unresolved. The CDR3 length is 13 residues. Trimming left V 7 bases short and J 4 bases short, with 11 bases between. Germline V lookup: CDR1 SNHLY, CDR2 FYNNEI. The CDR3 nucleotides read TGTGCCAGCAATTTGGAGGGAAATCAGCCCCAGCATTTT. Translated, it gives CASNLEGNQPQHF.

This chain uses TRBV18 with TRBJ2-7, with a tentative D call TRBD2 (6 bases). The CDR3 extends over 13 amino acids. The V gene lost 2 bases and the J gene lost 7 bases, with 12 bases spanning the gap. Looked up from germline, CDR1 is KGHSH and CDR2 is LQKENI. CDR3 loop: CASSPRSGEEQYF. The CDR3 coding sequence is TGTGCCAGCTCACCAAGGTCGGGGGAAGAGCAGTACTTC.

CDR3 loop: CASSEPGQGKGRSPLHF. CDR3 in DNA: TGCGCCAGCAGTGAGCCCGGACAGGGGAAAGGAAGATCACCCCTCCACTTT. The chain uses TRBV10-1 and TRBJ1-6; 9 nucleotides agree with TRBD1. CDR1 and CDR2 from the germline V gene are WNHNN and SYGVQD (reference sequence). The CDR3 covers 17 residues. Losses at the gene ends were 2 bases for V and 10 bases for J; bases not matched to a gene: 12.

V usage is TRBV28 and J usage is TRBJ1-5; 10 nucleotides match TRBD1. CDR3 length: 17 residues. Unmatched junction bases numbered 5, after V lost 2 bases and J lost 1 base. Germline V gene sequence: CDR1 MDHEN, CDR2 SYDVKM. The CDR3 DNA reads TGTGCCAGCAGTTTAACGGGACAGGGGAGGAGCAATCAGCCCCAGCATTTT. Residues: CASSLTGQGRSNQPQHF.

The chain is built from TRBV13 and TRBJ2-3; D gene uncertain. The CDR3 sequence is 13 residues long. CDR1 PRHDT and CDR2 FYEKMQ come from the germline V gene (reference sequence). V was shortened by 5 bases and J by 3 bases, with 9 bases between the two germline ends. CDR3 sequence reads: CASSLPRTDTQYF. Here the CDR3 DNA reads TGTGCCAGCAGCCTACCCCGAACAGATACGCAGTATTTT. Full variable domain (rest looked up from reference TRBV13 and TRBJ2-3): AAGVIQSPRHLIKEKRETATLKCYPIPRHDTVYWYQQGPGQDPQFLISFYEKMQSDKGSIPDRFSAQQFSDYHSELNMSSLELGDSALYFCASSLPRTDTQYFGPGTRLTVL.

The table lists this clone with a few counts. This chain links TRBV18 with TRBJ2-5; 11 nucleotides line up with TRBD2. CDR3 length equals 14 residues. The germline gives CDR1 KGHSH, CDR2 LQKENI. Trimming cost V 3 bases and J 5 bases; bases outside gene matches: 2. CDR3 in amino acids: CASSPGLAAETQYF. CDR3 nucleotides: TGTGCCAGCTCACCGGGACTAGCGGCGGAGACCCAGTACTTC. Based on the CDR3 plus reference TRBV18 and TRBJ2-5, the full variable domain is NAGVMQNPRHLVRRRGQEARLRCSPMKGHSHVYWYRQLPEEGLKFMVYLQKENIIDESGMPKERFSAEFPKEGPSILRIQQVVRGDSAAYFCASSPGLAAETQYFGPGTRLLVL.